This T cell receptor beta chain came from a study of blood T cell repertoires in COVID-19. Overall study context: Sites in the United States, Italy and Spain provided acute and convalescent COVID-19 samples. Nucleic acid was either cDNA or gDNA, and it came from T cells, B-cell-depleted T cells, or PBMCs.

The CDR3 has 13 residues. Germline V CDR1 and CDR2: SNHLY, FYNNEI. The germline V and J ends were trimmed by 8 bases and 0 bases, with 10 bases remaining between them. Per the study methods: Quantification of nucleated cells was approximated via reference gene primer amplification. Method: immunoSEQ multiplex PCR; TCRdb's copy keeps in-frame clones and lacks some. V, J and clone size were drawn from that table, and D and trimming were deduced from the DNA. Of some 63,000 clones in the sample, 75% to 85% are singletons; the top ten hold around 16%. J is TRBJ1-1 and V is TRBV2; D might be TRBD1 (5 bases). The specimen was peripheral blood. The receptor was derived from a human donor in a cohort sampled during active COVID-19. CDR3 sequence: CASGDFMNTEAFF. CDR3 nucleotide sequence: TGTGCCAGCGGGGACTTCATGAACACTGAAGCTTTCTTT.